The 4 T cell receptor beta chains below come from one sample, sequenced in a study of naive and memory T cell subsets. An equimolar mix of two oligonucleotides served as the beta constant-region primer for TRBC1 and TRBC2. MiXCR was run by TCRdb on the UMI-ligation and nested PCR reads, yielding one entry per CDR3 protein. The sample yields under 150,000 distinct CDR3 sequences, 17% seen once. Material for sequencing was naive CD4+ T cells from blood. The origin of the receptors is a human donor in good health.

The rearrangement uses TRBV20-1 and TRBJ1-1; 11 bases map to TRBD1. V gave up 5 bases and J gave up 8 bases; unmatched junction bases: 10. The V gene's germline CDR1 is DFQATT and CDR2 SNEGSKA (reference sequence). CDR3 size: 14 residues. The CDR3 sequence: CSAFHDRDRGEAFF. CDR3 bases: TGCAGTGCTTTTCACGACCGGGACAGGGGGGAAGCTTTCTTT.

The rearrangement uses TRBV20-1 and TRBJ2-3; TRBD2 aligns across 13 bases. This CDR3 has 15 amino acids. The V and J ends lost 5 bases and 13 bases, in that order; junction bases with no gene match: 15. Germline lookup yields CDR1 DFQATT and CDR2 SNEGSKA (reference sequence). The CDR3 loop is CSASPRLAGGQGEYF. CDR3 coding DNA: TGCAGTGCTTCCCCTAGACTAGCGGGAGGCCAGGGGGAGTATTTT.

This clonotype was recorded a few times. This chain links TRBV2 with TRBJ2-5; D is undetermined. The CDR3 has 13 amino acids. V gave up 4 bases and J gave up 1 base, with 7 bases separating them. Germline CDR1 reads SNHLY; CDR2 reads FYNNEI. The CDR3 DNA is TGTGCCAGCAGTGGTAACAGCCAAGAGACCCAGTACTTC. It yields the protein CASSGNSQETQYF.

This clonotype has at least ten counts. The chain is built from TRBV10-3 and TRBJ2-3; no clear D. Germline loops: CDR1 ENHRY, CDR2 SYGVKD. The CDR3 spans 11 residues. Trimming shortened V by 6 bases and J by 0 bases, and 1 base separated the two germline ends. The CDR3 nucleotides read TGTGCCATCAGGAGCACAGATACGCAGTATTTT. This translates into CAIRSTDTQYF.